This entry lists 14 T cell receptor beta chains sequenced from one sample in a study of identical twins. Each CDR3 protein gets one entry after TCRdb re-called the 5' RACE reads with MiXCR. Of 600,000 to 850,000 distinct CDR3 sequences listed, around a sixth are singletons. Another study also made use of these data, one on T cells expressing NK-cell markers.

Sequenced sample: PBMCs. The receptors were sampled from a woman aged 18-35 years in good health.

Regarding this clonotype: A much larger clone lies one base from this, so it may be a read error. The V call is TRBV12-3 or TRBV12-4, the J call TRBJ2-7; 7 bases map to TRBD1. The junction had 10 bases not matched to a gene; V was cut back by 5 bases and J by 6 bases. The CDR3 runs to 14 residues. CDR3 nucleotides: TGTGCCAGCAGTACGAATCAGGGGGATGGCGAGCAGTACTTC. Its translation: CASSTNQGDGEQYF.

The table lists this clonotype with a few counts. V gene TRBV7-9 combines with J gene TRBJ2-1, with D unresolved. The CDR3 runs to 14 residues. V was shortened by 5 bases and J by 1 base, with 9 bases between the two germline ends. CDR1 and CDR2 from the germline V gene are SEHNR and FQNEAQ (reference sequence). The CDR3 nucleotides are TGTGCCAGCAGCGGCTCCAAATCCTACAATGAGCAGTTCTTC. Translated, it gives CASSGSKSYNEQFF. The variable domain in full, with the rest retrieved from reference TRBV7-9 and TRBJ2-1, is DTGVSQNPRHKITKRGQNVTFRCDPISEHNRLYWYRQTLGQGPEFLTYFQNEAQLEKSRLLSDRFSAERPKGSFSTLEIQRTEQGDSAMYLCASSGSKSYNEQFFGPGTRLTVL.

V gene TRBV6-1 combines with J gene TRBJ2-2, with D possibly matching TRBD1 (5 bases). This CDR3 is built from 16 residues. The V gene's germline CDR1 is MNHNS and CDR2 SASEGT. V was clipped by 6 bases and J by 0 bases, with 14 bases between them. The CDR3 is CASSSPLTANTGELFF. CDR3 nucleotide sequence: TGTGCCAGCAGCTCCCCCCTGACAGCGAACACCGGGGAGCTGTTTTTT.

This clonotype has more than one count but fewer than ten. This chain joins TRBV5-1 and TRBJ2-3; weak D call: TRBD2 (6 bases). CDR3 length: 14 amino acids. With 4 bases removed from V and 6 bases from J, the gap between germline ends came to 15 bases. CDR1 and CDR2 (germline): SGHRS, YFSETQ. CDR3: CASSTGPGSDTQYF. Written as DNA, the CDR3 is TGCGCCAGCAGCACCGGTCCCGGGAGCGATACGCAGTATTTT.

This clonotype was counted only a few times. The J gene is TRBJ2-2, the V gene TRBV15; TRBD2 agrees at 8 bases. This CDR3 region has 16 residues. V lost 0 bases and J lost 6; bases outside the gene matches: 6. Germline V gives CDR1 LNHNV, CDR2 YYDKDF (reference sequence). CDR3: CATSREISGESGELFF. CDR3 nucleotide sequence: TGTGCCACCAGCAGAGAGATTAGCGGGGAGTCCGGGGAGCTGTTTTTT.

This clonotype was picked up a small number of times. This sequence joins TRBV6-2 or TRBV6-3 and TRBJ1-1; 11 bases line up with TRBD1. This CDR3 contains 22 residues. CDR1 and CDR2 from the germline V gene are MNHEY and SVGEGT. J lost 5 bases, V lost 0 bases, and 23 bases had no gene match. This chain's CDR3 is CASSYSNLPRADRGRLGTEAFF. CDR3 coding DNA: TGTGCCAGCAGTTACTCGAATTTGCCCAGGGCGGACAGGGGGCGCCTAGGAACTGAAGCTTTCTTT.

This clonotype was counted between two and nine times. The chain joins TRBV5-1 to TRBJ2-7; weak D call: TRBD1 (6 bases). Trimming left V 0 bases short and J 0 bases short, with 16 bases between. This CDR3 spans 17 amino acids. Germline CDR1 SGHRS, CDR2 YFSETQ. The CDR3 here is CASSLAVGQPASYEQYF. Here the CDR3 DNA reads TGCGCCAGCAGCTTGGCCGTTGGACAGCCGGCCTCCTACGAGCAGTACTTC.

V gene TRBV7-3 combines with J gene TRBJ2-7; unclear D gene. CDR1 is SGHTA, CDR2 FQGTGA, per germline. The CDR3 runs 15 residues. V gave up 0 bases and J gave up 1 base, with 10 bases separating them. The CDR3 bases are TGTGCCAGCAGCTTAACGGTTGGACCGTCCTACGAGCAGTACTTC. Protein sequence: CASSLTVGPSYEQYF. Drawing the rest from reference TRBV7-3 and TRBJ2-7, the complete variable domain is GAGVSQTPSNKVTEKGKYVELRCDPISGHTALYWYRQSLGQGPEFLIYFQGTGAADDSGLPNDRFFAVRPEGSVSTLKIQRTERGDSAVYLCASSLTVGPSYEQYFGPGTRLTVT.

The chain recombines TRBV4-3 with TRBJ2-1; possible D gene TRBD2, 7 bases. Germline loops: CDR1 LGHNA, CDR2 YSLEER. CDR3 length: 18 amino acids. Trimming stripped 1 base from V and 7 bases from J, with 23 bases between. The CDR3 DNA reads as TGCGCCAGCAGCCAAGCGGGGTTAGGGGGAGGGATAGGGAATGAGCAGTTCTTC. Translated: CASSQAGLGGGIGNEQFF.

This clonotype turned up a few times. The chain recombines TRBV20-1 with TRBJ2-1; D gene unclear. V gave up 1 base and J gave up 5 bases, with 15 bases separating them. CDR1 is DFQATT, CDR2 SNEGSKA, per germline (reference sequence). This CDR3 has 15 amino acids. CDR3 in amino acids: CSARAPRKANNEQFF. The CDR3 DNA reads TGCAGTGCTAGAGCCCCACGGAAGGCCAACAATGAGCAGTTCTTC.

A few counts support this clonotype. The rearrangement links TRBV5-6 to TRBJ2-5; weak D call: TRBD1 (6 bases). Trimming cost V 0 bases and J 0 bases, with 18 bases left between them. CDR1 and CDR2 (germline): SGHDT, YYEEEE. The CDR3 is 18 residues long. CDR3 sequence: CASSLAYARDTYQETQYF. Written as DNA, the CDR3 is TGTGCCAGCAGCTTGGCCTATGCCCGGGACACTTACCAAGAGACCCAGTACTTC.

This clonotype was recorded at least ten times. V is TRBV6-1 and J is TRBJ2-2, with D unresolved. Germline V gene lookup returns CDR1 MNHNS and CDR2 SASEGT. Between the trimmed V and J ends, which lost 6 bases and 5 bases, there was a span of 13 bases. This CDR3 has 14 amino acids. The CDR3 DNA follows: TGTGCCAGCAGGCGCGGTGGTGGTACCGGGGAGCTGTTTTTT. Protein product: CASRRGGGTGELFF.

This chain uses TRBV14 with TRBJ2-7, with a weak D call TRBD1 (6 bases). The V gene lost 2 bases and the J gene lost 7 bases, with 15 bases spanning the gap. CDR1 is SGHDN and CDR2 is FVKESK in the germline V gene. This CDR3 comprises 14 residues. Here the CDR3 reads CASSQTGHTTEQYF. The CDR3 bases are TGTGCCAGCAGCCAAACGGGACATACTACTGAGCAGTACTTC.

J is TRBJ2-2 and V is TRBV12-3 or TRBV12-4; D assignment may be TRBD1 or TRBD2 (5 bases each). This CDR3 comprises 13 residues. Trimming took 6 bases from V and 7 from J, leaving 12 bases between them. CDR3 protein: CASSTGPFGELFF. As DNA, the CDR3 is TGTGCCAGCAGCACGGGACCCTTCGGGGAGCTGTTTTTT.